This T cell receptor (beta chain) was recovered during a study of T cell changes during pregnancy in multiple sclerosis. The method was immunoSEQ multiplex PCR; TCRdb's version includes in-frame clones alone and lacks a portion of them. The sample records 65,000 to 85,000 clones, roughly nine tenths being singletons. J was trimmed by 4 bases and V by 6 bases; bases with no gene match: 6. CDR1 and CDR2 (germline): GTSNPN, SVGIG (reference sequence). The CDR3 extends over 13 amino acids. The sequencing used peripheral blood, collected after pregnancy. This sequence was found in a female donor with multiple sclerosis, enrolled in a pregnancy study. J is TRBJ1-5 and V is TRBV30, with 7 bases that match TRBD1. The CDR3 DNA reads as TGTGCCTGTTGGACAGGAGCAAATCAGCCCCAGCATTTT. It codes for CACWTGANQPQHF. The full variable domain, completed using reference TRBV30 and TRBJ1-5, is SQTIHQWPATLVQPVGSPLSLECTVEGTSNPNLYWYRQAAGRGLQLLFYSVGIGQISSEVPQNLSASRPQDRQFILSSKKLLLSDSGFYLCACWTGANQPQHFGDGTRLSIL.